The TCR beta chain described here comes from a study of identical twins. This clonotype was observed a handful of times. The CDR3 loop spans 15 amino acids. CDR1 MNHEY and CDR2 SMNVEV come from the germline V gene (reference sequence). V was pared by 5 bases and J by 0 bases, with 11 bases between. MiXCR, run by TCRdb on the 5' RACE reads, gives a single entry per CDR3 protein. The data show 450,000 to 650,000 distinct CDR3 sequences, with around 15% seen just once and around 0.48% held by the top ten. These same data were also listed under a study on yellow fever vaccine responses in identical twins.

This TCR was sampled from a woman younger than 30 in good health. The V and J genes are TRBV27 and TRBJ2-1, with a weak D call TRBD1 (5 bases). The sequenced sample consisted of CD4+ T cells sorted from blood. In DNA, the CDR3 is TGTGCCAGCAGTCGGTTAGGGGACTCCTACAATGAGCAGTTCTTC. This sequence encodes CASSRLGDSYNEQFF.